Listed below are T cell receptor beta chains from one sample, sequenced in a study of human thymus T cells. Generated by immunoSEQ multiplex PCR, the TCRdb table keeps only in-frame clones and is missing some. Among roughly 54,000 clones, approximately 95% were seen once, and the ten largest hold around 6%. The source material was blood. These receptors were taken from a boy less than two years old with a congenital heart defect but otherwise immunologically healthy. Both conserved end residues are part of each CDR3. The D gene is left open where the match is weak. Size values are once, few and many counts, or a class for expanded clones, and some rows have none.

V	size	D	J	CDR3	DNA
TRBV27	NA	NA	TRBJ2-7	CASSLEGDSYEQYF	TGTGCCAGCAGTTTGGAGGGGGACTCCTACGAGCAGTACTTC
TRBV21-1	NA	NA	TRBJ1-1	CASSKATSGQFTEAFF	TGTGCCAGCAGCAAAGCAACGTCGGGACAATTCACTGAAGCTTTCTTT
TRBV7-9	NA	TRBD1	TRBJ2-5	CASSLGAGGQETQYF	TGTGCCAGCAGCTTAGGGGCAGGGGGACAAGAGACCCAGTACTTC
TRBV2	NA	TRBD1	TRBJ1-4	CASSDAGTGGEKLFF	TGTGCCAGCAGTGACGCTGGGACAGGGGGAGAAAAACTGTTTTTT
TRBV6-5	NA	NA	TRBJ2-7	CASSYSSTGLLYEQYF	TGTGCCAGCAGTTACTCGTCGACAGGCCTCCTCTACGAGCAGTACTTC
TRBV5-1	NA	NA	TRBJ2-3	CASSPQPPISTDTQYF	TGCGCCAGCAGCCCACAGCCGCCTATCAGCACAGATACGCAGTATTTT
TRBV25-1	NA	TRBD1	TRBJ1-6	CASSPQRTGRGSPLHF	TGTGCCAGCAGTCCCCAAAGGACAGGGAGAGGTTCACCCCTCCACTTT
TRBV4-2	NA	NA	TRBJ2-3	CASSQDLQRRTDTQYF	TGTGCCAGCAGCCAAGATCTACAGCGGCGCACAGATACGCAGTATTTT
TRBV19	NA	TRBD1	TRBJ1-4	CATPTGGIATNEKLFF	TGTGCCACCCCTACAGGGGGTATTGCAACTAATGAAAAACTGTTTTTT
TRBV7-9	NA	TRBD2	TRBJ2-5	CASSLTSGQETQYF	TGTGCCAGCAGCCTCACTAGCGGCCAAGAGACCCAGTACTTC
TRBV1	NA	NA	TRBJ2-7	CTSTLSQQFSRDSSYEQYF	TGCACCAGCACCCTATCCCAGCAATTCTCCAGGGACTCTTCCTACGAGCAGTACTTC
TRBV5-1	NA	NA	TRBJ1-6	CASSLGGNSPLHF	TGCGCCAGCAGCTTAGGGGGGAATTCACCCCTCCACTTT
TRBV6-5	NA	TRBD1	TRBJ2-2	CASSYGQGAGELFF	TGTGCCAGCAGTTACGGACAGGGGGCCGGGGAGCTGTTTTTT
TRBV28	once	NA	TRBJ1-4	CASSPPGTNNEKLFF	TGTGCCAGCAGTCCCCCCGGGACAAATAATGAAAAACTGTTTTTT
TRBV12-5	NA	NA	TRBJ2-7	CASGLVTASSEQYF	TGTGCTAGTGGACTGGTGACAGCGTCCAGCGAGCAGTACTTC
TRBV2	NA	NA	TRBJ1-2	CASNGGANYGYTF	TGTGCCAGCAACGGAGGAGCTAACTATGGCTACACCTTC
TRBV10-3	once	TRBD2	TRBJ2-5	CAISDPVSSGSFVTQYF	TGTGCCATCAGTGATCCTGTATCTAGCGGCTCATTCGTTACCCAGTACTTC
TRBV19	once	TRBD2	TRBJ2-3	CASSIGWQPLAGETQYF	TGTGCCAGTAGTATAGGCTGGCAGCCTCTAGCGGGAGAGACGCAGTATTTT
TRBV20-1	NA	NA	TRBJ1-2	CSGRGVYGYTF	TGCAGTGGTAGAGGGGTATATGGCTACACCTTC
TRBV5-4	few	NA	TRBJ2-7	CASSLGGPYEQYF	TGTGCCAGCAGCCTCGGGGGCCCCTACGAGCAGTACTTC
TRBV5-1	NA	NA	TRBJ2-7	CASNGLPYTNEQYF	TGCGCCAGCAACGGACTGCCGTATACCAACGAGCAGTACTTC
TRBV2	NA	TRBD1	TRBJ2-1	CAGDSSYNEQFF	TGTGCCGGGGACAGCTCCTACAATGAGCAGTTCTTC
TRBV29-1	NA	TRBD1	TRBJ1-1	CSVRTGGTTEAFF	TGCAGCGTTCGGACAGGGGGGACCACTGAAGCTTTCTTT
TRBV19	few	NA	TRBJ1-1	CASSSRTDTEAFF	TGTGCCAGTAGTAGCCGGACGGACACTGAAGCTTTCTTT
TRBV6-5	NA	NA	TRBJ2-4	CATPGQGGSKNIQYF	TGTGCCACCCCAGGGCAGGGGGGATCCAAAAACATTCAGTACTTC
TRBV11-2	NA	NA	TRBJ1-3	CASTPYPGNTIYF	TGTGCCAGCACCCCATACCCGGGAAACACCATATATTTT
TRBV14	NA	TRBD1	TRBJ1-2	CASSQDRYYGYTF	TGTGCCAGCAGCCAGGACAGGTACTATGGCTACACCTTC
TRBV4-2	NA	NA	TRBJ1-4	CASSQRNSRSATNEKLFF	TGTGCCAGCAGCCAGCGTAACAGCCGGTCGGCAACTAATGAAAAACTGTTTTTT
TRBV19	NA	NA	TRBJ1-4	CASSMAWDEKLFF	TGTGCCAGTAGTATGGCGTGGGATGAAAAACTGTTTTTT
TRBV4-2	NA	TRBD2	TRBJ2-1	CASSQRLAGDYNEQFF	TGTGCCAGCAGCCAGAGACTAGCGGGAGACTACAATGAGCAGTTCTTC
TRBV19	NA	NA	TRBJ2-5	CASSLPRETQYF	TGTGCCAGTAGTCTACCTCGGGAGACCCAGTACTTC
TRBV9	NA	TRBD2	TRBJ2-5	CASSQTSGDFQETQYF	TGTGCCAGCAGCCAGACTAGCGGTGACTTCCAAGAGACCCAGTACTTC
TRBV19	NA	TRBD2	TRBJ2-1	CASSKGLAVYNEQFF	TGTGCCAGTAGTAAGGGACTAGCGGTATACAATGAGCAGTTCTTC
TRBV4-1	NA	NA	TRBJ2-2	CASSQVEGAGELFF	TGCGCCAGCAGCCAAGTAGAAGGGGCCGGGGAGCTGTTTTTT
TRBV5-4	NA	NA	TRBJ1-4	CASSLTGSNEKLFF	TGTGCCAGCAGCTTAACAGGGTCAAATGAAAAACTGTTTTTT
TRBV14	NA	NA	TRBJ1-1	CASSLHYTTGRTEAFF	TGTGCCAGCAGCCTACATTATACAACAGGGAGAACTGAAGCTTTCTTT
TRBV7-9	NA	TRBD1	TRBJ1-1	CASSLALGQGVPEAFF	TGTGCCAGCAGCTTAGCACTCGGACAGGGGGTCCCTGAAGCTTTCTTT
TRBV27	NA	TRBD1	TRBJ1-5	CASSSRPSRTGVNQPQHF	TGTGCCAGCAGTTCACGCCCCTCCAGGACAGGGGTAAATCAGCCCCAGCATTTT
TRBV7-9	NA	NA	TRBJ1-5	CASSLDLDNQPQHF	TGTGCCAGCAGCCTCGACCTCGACAATCAGCCCCAGCATTTT
TRBV7-2	NA	TRBD1	TRBJ1-1	CASSRDSWNTEAFF	TGTGCCAGCAGCCGGGACAGCTGGAACACTGAAGCTTTCTTT
TRBV19	NA	NA	TRBJ1-4	CASTLTGTNEKLFF	TGTGCCAGTACCCTCACAGGCACTAATGAAAAACTGTTTTTT
TRBV29-1	NA	NA	TRBJ1-5	CSAQGQRNQPQHF	TGCAGCGCCCAAGGGCAGCGCAATCAGCCCCAGCATTTT
TRBV30	NA	NA	TRBJ1-1	CAWFRVENTEAFF	TGTGCCTGGTTCAGGGTAGAGAACACTGAAGCTTTCTTT
TRBV28	NA	NA	TRBJ2-5	CASSPTGMVETQYF	TGTGCCAGCAGTCCAACAGGGATGGTCGAGACCCAGTACTTC
TRBV4-1	NA	NA	TRBJ1-3	CASSQGTHSGNTIYF	TGCGCCAGCAGCCAAGGGACACACTCTGGAAACACCATATATTTT
TRBV19	NA	NA	TRBJ2-2	CAGIGQGRTASGELFF	TGTGCCGGCATAGGGCAGGGGAGGACGGCAAGCGGGGAGCTGTTTTTT
TRBV4-1	NA	TRBD2	TRBJ2-2	CASSQGGLAGAPVELFF	TGCGCCAGCAGCCAAGGTGGGCTAGCGGGGGCCCCTGTTGAGCTGTTTTTT
TRBV4-1	NA	TRBD2	TRBJ2-1	CASSPSTDGLAGFINEQFF	TGCGCCAGCAGCCCTTCCACGGATGGACTAGCGGGATTCATCAATGAGCAGTTCTTC
TRBV6-1	NA	NA	TRBJ2-5	CASSPQETQYF	TGTGCCAGCAGCCCCCAAGAGACCCAGTACTTC
TRBV6-5	NA	TRBD1	TRBJ1-5	CASKRTGDQPQHF	TGTGCCAGCAAGAGGACAGGGGATCAGCCCCAGCATTTT
TRBV27	NA	TRBD2	TRBJ2-7	CASGLAGGYEQYF	TGTGCCAGCGGTCTAGCGGGAGGGTACGAGCAGTACTTC
TRBV7-2	NA	NA	TRBJ2-7	CASSLGGFTYEQYF	TGTGCCAGCAGCTTAGGGGGGTTCACCTACGAGCAGTACTTC
TRBV7-9	NA	NA	TRBJ2-7	CASRFRGEQYF	TGTGCCAGCAGGTTCAGAGGCGAGCAGTACTTC
TRBV2	NA	NA	TRBJ1-2	CASIGPLYGYTF	TGTGCCAGCATAGGGCCCCTCTATGGCTACACCTTC
TRBV18	NA	TRBD2	TRBJ2-2	CASSPTSGRAGELFF	TGTGCCAGCTCACCAACTAGCGGGAGAGCCGGGGAGCTGTTTTTT